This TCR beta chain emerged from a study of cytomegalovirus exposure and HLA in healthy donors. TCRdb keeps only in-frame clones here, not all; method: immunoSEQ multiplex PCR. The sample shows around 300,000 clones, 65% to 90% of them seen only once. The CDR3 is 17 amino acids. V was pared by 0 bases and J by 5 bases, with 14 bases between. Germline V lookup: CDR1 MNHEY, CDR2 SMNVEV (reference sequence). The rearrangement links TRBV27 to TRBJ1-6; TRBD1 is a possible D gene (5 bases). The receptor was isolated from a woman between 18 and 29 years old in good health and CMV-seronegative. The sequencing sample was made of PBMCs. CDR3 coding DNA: TGTGCCAGCAGTTTATCGGGGGGAATAGTCAATAATTCACCCCTCCACTTT. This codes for CASSLSGGIVNNSPLHF.